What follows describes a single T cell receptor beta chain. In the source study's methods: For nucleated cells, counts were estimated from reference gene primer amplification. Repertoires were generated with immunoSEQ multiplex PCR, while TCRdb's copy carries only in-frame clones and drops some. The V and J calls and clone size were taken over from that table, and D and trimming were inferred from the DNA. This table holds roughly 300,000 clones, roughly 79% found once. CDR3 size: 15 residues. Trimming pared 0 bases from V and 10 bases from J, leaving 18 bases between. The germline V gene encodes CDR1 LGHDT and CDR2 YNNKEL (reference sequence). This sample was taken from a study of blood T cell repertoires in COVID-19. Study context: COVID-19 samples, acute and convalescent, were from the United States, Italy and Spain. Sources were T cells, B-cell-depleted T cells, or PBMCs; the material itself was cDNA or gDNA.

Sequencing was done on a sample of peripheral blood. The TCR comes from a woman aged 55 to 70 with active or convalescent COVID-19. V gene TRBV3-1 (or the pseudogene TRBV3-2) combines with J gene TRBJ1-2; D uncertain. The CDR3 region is CASSQDQAGTPVYTF. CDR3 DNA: TGTGCCAGCAGCCAAGATCAAGCGGGAACCCCTGTCTACACCTTC.